This T cell receptor beta chain was observed in a study of cytomegalovirus exposure and HLA in healthy donors (dated 2017 in TCRdb). A note on the overall study: The 500 to 700 repertoires of the first cohort and the roughly 110 validation repertoires were produced on the same platform, according to a later analysis. The study aimed to test whether cataloging public T cell receptors could reveal signatures of past pathogen exposure. In addition to the first cohort of roughly 670 subjects, a separate validation cohort of 120 different subjects was used. To predict cytomegalovirus infection status, the study brought together high-throughput TCR immunosequencing, statistical association of individual TCRs with disease status, and machine learning. What the study reported, not specific to this receptor: Of the cluster scores, around 95% were above 0 in a later analysis, which found that TCRs clustered in the first cohort also tended to co-occur in the approximately 110 validation repertoires. In the study, 150 to 200 TCR beta chains were listed as associated with cytomegalovirus. In vitro tests confirmed that a few of the cytomegalovirus-associated TCR beta chains recognize cytomegalovirus antigens. Most TCR sequences were seen in very few donors, while some public TCRs were found in many individuals. In both the original and validation cohorts, the classifier was reported to diagnose cytomegalovirus status with high specificity and sensitivity. The authors suggested that the approach could potentially be generalized to other disease states and immunological phenotypes. The validation cohort had no HLA typing available for a later analysis, so co-occurrence within that cohort was assessed over all 120 or so repertoires.

The library was obtained by the immunoSEQ multiplex PCR assay. Per the source publication's procedure: A statistical classification framework was built to diagnose cytomegalovirus status from the catalog of TCR beta chain sequences. TCRdb carries this immuneACCESS record with in-frame sequences only. Its versions omit some clonotypes, under half of them owing to an unresolved V gene in the studies checked, with the rest unexplained. That table furnishes V, J and clone size, whereas the DNA furnished D and trimming. Across this sample there are 130,000 or so clones, with under 90% seen only once. The top ten constitute about 3.5% of the sample. Inclusive of the bounding cysteine and phenylalanine, the CDR3 is 14 residues long. Just CDR3 DNA is preserved here, 42 bases in frame from base 1. Trimming removed 4 bases from V and 4 bases from J; the gene matches leave 3 bases unexplained. CDR1 and CDR2 (SGHKS, YYEKEE) derive from the germline V gene (reference sequence).

The donors were included in the validation cohort of 120 subjects, a group kept apart from the roughly 730-subject first cohort. As regards this clone: This clone's antigen is unknown. No per-base quality is available; no much larger clone lies one base away.

Sequenced sample: PBMCs. The sequence was collected from a man between 25 and 39 years old in good health and CMV-seronegative. The chain is made from TRBV5-5 and TRBJ1-1, with 11 middle bases fitting TRBD1. The base sequence is TGTGCCAGCAGCAGGGGGACAGGGGGCACTGAAGCTTTCTTT. This codes for CASSRGTGGTEAFF.